This TCR beta chain was sequenced in a study of T cells in Graves' hyperthyroidism and ophthalmopathy. Overall study results and limits: The majority of expanded thyroid clonotypes above 0.001 also appeared in blood.

From RNA transcripts, TCR beta CDR3 regions were amplified. The TCR CDR3 first-round RT-PCR relied on the HTBI primer set. TCRdb reprocessed the multiplex PCR reads with MiXCR, giving one entry per CDR3 protein. The sample holds a few hundred thousand distinct CDR3 sequences, less than 20% seen once. In regard to this clonotype: Its antigen remains unknown.

Per germline, CDR1 SNHLY and CDR2 FYNNEI. Between the trimmed V and J ends, which lost 5 bases and 0 bases, there was a span of 7 bases. The CDR3 is 13 amino acids. Source material: blood. The TCR sequence derives from a woman in her twenties or thirties with Graves' hyperthyroidism. This chain joins TRBV2 and TRBJ1-1; D remains unclear. The CDR3, as DNA: TGTGCCAGCAGTCAGACCCTGAACACTGAAGCTTTCTTT. Residues: CASSQTLNTEAFF.